These 19 T cell receptor beta chains were sequenced from one sample in a study of shared clonotypes between healthy human individuals. This table comes from immunoSEQ multiplex PCR, and its TCRdb copy is limited to in-frame clones, with some not included. The table lists some 660,000 clones, about 80% of them singletons, with 1.5% to 2% in the top ten. The sequencing input was memory CD4+ T cells sorted from blood. The subset is: CD45RA-negative fraction. These receptors were obtained from a woman aged 25 to 39 in good health.

This clone has only a few counts. The rearrangement joins TRBV19 to TRBJ1-5, with 7 nucleotides matching TRBD1. The CDR3 consists of 15 residues. Germline V CDR1 and CDR2: LNHDA, SQIVND (reference sequence). The J segment lost 0 bases and the V segment lost 4 bases, leaving 3 bases of the junction unmatched. CDR3 coding DNA: TGTGCCAGTAGTAGAGGGACAGTTAGCAATCAGCCCCAGCATTTT. This encodes CASSRGTVSNQPQHF.

The chain is built from TRBV21-1 and TRBJ2-7; TRBD1 was called by the table and not checked on the DNA. TRBV21-1 is an annotated pseudogene. This CDR3 is 16 amino acids long. CDR3 sequence reads: CASSKAGDSCFDEQYF. DNA of the CDR3: TGTGCCAGCAGCAAAGCCGGGGACAGCTGCTTCGACGAGCAGTACTTC.

This clone was picked up a small number of times. This rearrangement joins TRBV6-5 to TRBJ2-5; 7 nucleotides agree with TRBD2. Germline lookup yields CDR1 MNHEY and CDR2 SVGAGI. Trimming at V came to 10 bases and at J to 5 bases, leaving 13 bases not matched to a gene. CDR3 size: 14 residues. CDR3 DNA sequence: TGTGCCATCTGTCTGGCGGGAGATTGTGAGACCCAGTACTTC. Translation gives CAICLAGDCETQYF.

V and J are TRBV27 and TRBJ2-7; 7 nucleotides line up with TRBD2. This CDR3 has 14 amino acids. Per germline, CDR1 MNHEY and CDR2 SMNVEV (reference sequence). The V and J ends lost 4 bases and 6 bases, in that order; junction bases with no gene match: 9. CDR3 nucleotides: TGTGCCAGCAGTTCCCGGGACTACTCATTCGAGCAGTACTTC. Encoded protein: CASSSRDYSFEQYF.

The V call is TRBV7-8, the J call TRBJ1-5; D unresolved. This CDR3 region has 14 residues. The V gene lost 2 bases and the J gene lost 3 bases, with 8 bases spanning the gap. Germline assignment: CDR1 SGHVS and CDR2 FQNEAQ. This chain's CDR3 is CASSLNSPNQPQHF. The DNA of the CDR3 is TGTGCCAGCAGCTTAAACAGCCCCAATCAGCCCCAGCATTTT. The full variable domain, in which reference TRBV7-8 and TRBJ1-5 provide the parts outside the CDR3, is GAGVSQSPRYKVAKRGQDVALRCDPISGHVSLFWYQQALGQGPEFLTYFQNEAQLDKSGLPSDRFFAERPEGSVSTLKIQRTQQEDSAVYLCASSLNSPNQPQHFGDGTRLSIL.

This sequence joins TRBV7-2 and TRBJ1-5; 9 bases match TRBD1. Germline V lookup: CDR1 SGHTA, CDR2 FQGNSA. The CDR3 length is 16 residues. V gave up 5 bases and J gave up 6 bases; unmatched junction bases: 11. CDR3 DNA sequence: TGTGCCAGCAGCCCCCAGGGACAGGGTATGGGTCAGCCCCAGCATTTT. Translating gives CASSPQGQGMGQPQHF. Based on the CDR3 plus reference TRBV7-2 and TRBJ1-5, the full variable domain is GAGVSQSPSNKVTEKGKDVELRCDPISGHTALYWYRQSLGQGLEFLIYFQGNSAPDKSGLPSDRFSAERTGGSVSTLTIQRTQQEDSAVYLCASSPQGQGMGQPQHFGDGTRLSIL.

The sample holds a few counts of this clone. The chain links TRBV30 to TRBJ1-5, with 7 positions matching TRBD1. Losses at the gene ends were 0 bases for V and 0 bases for J; bases not matched to a gene: 5. This CDR3 is built from 16 residues. The germline gives CDR1 GTSNPN, CDR2 SVGIG (reference sequence). The CDR3 loop is CAWSVGTAFSNQPQHF. CDR3 DNA: TGTGCCTGGAGTGTAGGGACAGCCTTTAGCAATCAGCCCCAGCATTTT.

V is TRBV18 and J is TRBJ2-7; 11 bases match TRBD1. CDR3 length: 14 amino acids. The junction had 8 bases not matched to a gene; V was cut back by 6 bases and J by 7 bases. Germline V gives CDR1 KGHSH, CDR2 LQKENI. Here the CDR3 reads CASSPGQGGWEQYF. The CDR3 nucleotides read TGTGCCAGCTCCCCGGGACAGGGGGGTTGGGAGCAGTACTTC.

Sample share makes this clone medium-sized (0.01 to 0.1%). The J gene is TRBJ1-1, the V gene TRBV19; TRBD1 might be the D (5 bases). Trimming left V 4 bases short and J 8 bases short, with 14 bases between. CDR3 size: 13 residues. Looked up from germline, CDR1 is LNHDA and CDR2 is SQIVND (reference sequence). Here the CDR3 DNA reads TGTGCCAGTAGTAGAGCGGGGCAAGACGAAGCTTTCTTT. Protein product: CASSRAGQDEAFF.

The chain employs TRBV28 and TRBJ2-1; no firm D call. CDR1 is MDHEN and CDR2 is SYDVKM in the germline V gene. Trimming took off 6 bases at V and 0 bases at J, with 6 bases between the two ends. CDR3 length equals 13 residues. The CDR3 is CASRGPSYNEQFF. The CDR3 DNA sequence: TGTGCCAGCAGAGGTCCCTCCTACAATGAGCAGTTCTTC.

This clone occurred many times. The V call is TRBV27, the J call TRBJ2-7; 12 nucleotides align to TRBD2. The germline V gene has CDR1 MNHEY and CDR2 SMNVEV (reference sequence). With 6 bases clipped from V and 6 bases from J, the junction kept 12 bases outside the gene matches. The CDR3 extends over 16 amino acids. DNA of the CDR3: TGTGCCAGCAGCTATGGGCCTAGCGGGAGGGCCTTCGAGCAGTACTTC. Amino acids: CASSYGPSGRAFEQYF.

V and J are TRBV7-2 and TRBJ2-3, with D possibly TRBD1 on 6 matching bases. V gave up 0 bases and J gave up 2 bases, with 9 bases separating them. This CDR3 spans 15 amino acids. CDR1 and CDR2 (germline): SGHTA, FQGNSA. CDR3 in amino acids: CASSLAGTPTDTQYF. The CDR3 DNA is TGTGCCAGCAGCTTAGCTGGGACACCCACAGATACGCAGTATTTT.

This chain joins TRBV4-1 and TRBJ2-5; perhaps TRBD1 as D (6 bases). V lost 0 bases, J lost 8 bases, and 13 bases lay in between. Looked up from germline, CDR1 is MGHRA and CDR2 is YSYEKL. The CDR3 has 14 residues. The CDR3 coding sequence is TGCGCCAGCAGCCAAGACAGGGGAATGCTCACCCAGTACTTC. It translates to CASSQDRGMLTQYF.

This rearrangement joins TRBV7-4 to TRBJ2-1; D possibly corresponds to TRBD2 (5 bases). Per germline, CDR1 SGHVT and CDR2 SQSDAQ. Trimming took 8 bases from V and 16 from J, leaving 18 bases between them. The CDR3 covers 11 residues. The CDR3 coding sequence is TGTGCCAGCCCGAGCCCGAGGGTTCGCTTCTTC. Amino acid sequence: CASPSPRVRFF.

About this clone itself: This sample also contains other DNA sequences that code for the same CDR3. In DNA form, the CDR3 reads TGCGCCAGCAGTCCGGGACTAGCGGAGTACAATGAGCAGTTCTTC. Protein sequence: CASSPGLAEYNEQFF. The V and J genes are TRBV5-1 and TRBJ2-1, with 11 bases lining up with TRBD2. Germline V gene sequence: CDR1 SGHRS, CDR2 YFSETQ. The CDR3 consists of 15 residues. V was clipped by 5 bases and J by 4 bases; unmatched bases: 5.

The V call is TRBV14, the J call TRBJ2-1; D unclear. CDR1 and CDR2 from the germline V gene are SGHDN and FVKESK. This CDR3 is 15 amino acids long. The V end was cut by 4 bases, the J end by 9 bases, with 19 bases between. The CDR3 DNA follows: TGTGCCAGCAGCCCCTTCATTGGAACCCCGGGTGAGCAGTTCTTC. Residues: CASSPFIGTPGEQFF.

This clone was seen repeatedly, ten times or more. The chain links TRBV6-5 to TRBJ2-2; 11 bases fit TRBD2. The CDR3 loop spans 16 amino acids. The junction had 4 bases not matched to a gene; V was cut back by 4 bases and J by 3 bases. Germline CDR1 is MNHEY and CDR2 is SVGAGI. DNA for the CDR3: TGTGCCAGCAGTTCATTAGCGGGAGGGGACACCGGGGAGCTGTTTTTT. This sequence encodes CASSSLAGGDTGELFF.

This clone came up a few times. V gene TRBV4-1 combines with J gene TRBJ2-1, with 10 bases fitting TRBD2. This CDR3 spans 19 amino acids. In germline, CDR1 is MGHRA, CDR2 YSYEKL. Germline trimming cut 0 bases from V and 7 bases from J; bases unmatched to any gene: 15. The DNA of the CDR3 is TGCGCCAGCAGCCAAGATTCCGACCCCCGCCTAGCGGGAGTAAATGAGCAGTTCTTC. Protein: CASSQDSDPRLAGVNEQFF.

The genes are TRBV28 and TRBJ1-1; possible D gene TRBD1, 5 bases. The germline V gene has CDR1 MDHEN and CDR2 SYDVKM. V shed 7 bases and J shed 4 bases, with 19 bases lying between them. This CDR3 spans 15 amino acids. The CDR3 region is CASTSPGTLSTEAFF. The CDR3 DNA is TGTGCCAGCACCTCACCGGGGACCTTGAGCACTGAAGCTTTCTTT.